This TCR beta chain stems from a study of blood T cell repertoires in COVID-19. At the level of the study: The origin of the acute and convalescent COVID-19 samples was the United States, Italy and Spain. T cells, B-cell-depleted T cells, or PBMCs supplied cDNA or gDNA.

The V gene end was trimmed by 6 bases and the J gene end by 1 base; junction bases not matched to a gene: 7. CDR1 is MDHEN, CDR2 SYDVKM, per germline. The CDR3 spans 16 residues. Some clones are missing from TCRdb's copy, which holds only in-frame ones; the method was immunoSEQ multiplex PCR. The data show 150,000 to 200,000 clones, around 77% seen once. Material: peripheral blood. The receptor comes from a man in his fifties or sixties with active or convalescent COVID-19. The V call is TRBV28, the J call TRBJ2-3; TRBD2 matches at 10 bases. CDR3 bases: TGTGCCAGCAGGGGGGGTGGACTAGCGGGCACAGATACGCAGTATTTT. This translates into CASRGGGLAGTDTQYF.